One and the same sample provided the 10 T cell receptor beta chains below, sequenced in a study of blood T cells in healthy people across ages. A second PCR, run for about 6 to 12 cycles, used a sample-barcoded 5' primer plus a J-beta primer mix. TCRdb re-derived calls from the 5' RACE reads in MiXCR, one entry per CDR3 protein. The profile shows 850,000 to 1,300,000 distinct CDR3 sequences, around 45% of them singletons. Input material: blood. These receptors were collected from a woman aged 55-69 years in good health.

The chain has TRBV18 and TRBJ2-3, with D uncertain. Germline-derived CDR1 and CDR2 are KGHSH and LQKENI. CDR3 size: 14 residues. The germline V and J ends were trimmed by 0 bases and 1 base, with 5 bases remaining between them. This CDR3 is CASSPPSRTDTQYF. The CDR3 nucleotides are TGTGCCAGCTCACCACCGTCTCGCACAGATACGCAGTATTTT.

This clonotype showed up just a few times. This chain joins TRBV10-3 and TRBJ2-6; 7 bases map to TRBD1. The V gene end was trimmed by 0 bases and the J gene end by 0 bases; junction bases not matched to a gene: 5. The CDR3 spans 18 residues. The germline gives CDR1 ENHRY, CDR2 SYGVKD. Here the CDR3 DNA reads TGTGCCATCAGTGAGTCGGGACAGATTCGCTCTGGGGCCAACGTCCTGACTTTC. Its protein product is CAISESGQIRSGANVLTF.

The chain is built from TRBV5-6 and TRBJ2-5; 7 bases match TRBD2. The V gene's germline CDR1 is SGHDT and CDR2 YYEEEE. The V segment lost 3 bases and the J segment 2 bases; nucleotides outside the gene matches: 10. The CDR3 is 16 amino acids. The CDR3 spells CASSSERTSEQETQYF. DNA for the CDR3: TGTGCCAGCAGCTCGGAGCGAACTAGCGAGCAAGAGACCCAGTACTTC.

The CDR3, as DNA: TGCAGCGTTGCTTTGGGACAGCAAGAGACCCAGTACTTC. Translated: CSVALGQQETQYF. This sequence joins TRBV29-1 and TRBJ2-4, with 7 nucleotides matching TRBD1. The J call is doubtful: the DNA matches TRBJ2-5 better. This CDR3 is built from 13 residues. CDR1 and CDR2 (germline): SQVTM, ANQGSEA.

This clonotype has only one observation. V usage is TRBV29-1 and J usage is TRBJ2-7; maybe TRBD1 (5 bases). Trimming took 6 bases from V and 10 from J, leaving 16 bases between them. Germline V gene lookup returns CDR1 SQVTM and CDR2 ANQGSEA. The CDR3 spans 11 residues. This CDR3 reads CSVPSQGTQYF. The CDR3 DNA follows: TGCAGCGTCCCGTCGCAGGGAACCCAGTACTTC.

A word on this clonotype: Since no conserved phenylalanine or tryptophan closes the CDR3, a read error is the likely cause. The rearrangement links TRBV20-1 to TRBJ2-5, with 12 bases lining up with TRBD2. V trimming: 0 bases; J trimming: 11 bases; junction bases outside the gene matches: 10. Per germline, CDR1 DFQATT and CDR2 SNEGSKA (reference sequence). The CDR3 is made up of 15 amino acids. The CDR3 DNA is TGCAGTGCTAGAGACCCTAGCGGGAGGGCCACTGAGCAGTACTAC. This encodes CSARDPSGRATEQYY.

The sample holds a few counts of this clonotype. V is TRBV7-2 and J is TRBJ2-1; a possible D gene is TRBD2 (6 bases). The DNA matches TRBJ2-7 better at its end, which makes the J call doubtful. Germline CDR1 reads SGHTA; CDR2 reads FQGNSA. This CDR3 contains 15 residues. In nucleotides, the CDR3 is TGTGCCAGCAGCCGGGGACTCAACTCCTACAATGAGCAGTACTTC. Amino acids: CASSRGLNSYNEQYF.

The chain's CDR3 is CASSFIAASEAFF. CDR3 coding DNA: TGTGCCAGCAGCTTTATTGCCGCCTCTGAAGCTTTCTTT. This chain joins TRBV5-5 and TRBJ1-1; unclear D gene. The CDR3 is made up of 13 amino acids. The germline CDR1 and CDR2 sequences are SGHKS and YYEKEE (reference sequence). V was clipped by 2 bases and J by 6 bases, with 11 bases between them.

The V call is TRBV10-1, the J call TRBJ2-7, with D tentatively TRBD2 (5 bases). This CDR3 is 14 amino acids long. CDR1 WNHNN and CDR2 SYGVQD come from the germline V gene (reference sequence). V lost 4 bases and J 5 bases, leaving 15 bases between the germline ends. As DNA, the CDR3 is TGCGCCAGCAGTGCATCGGGGAGATGGGACGAGCAGTACTTC. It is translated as CASSASGRWDEQYF.

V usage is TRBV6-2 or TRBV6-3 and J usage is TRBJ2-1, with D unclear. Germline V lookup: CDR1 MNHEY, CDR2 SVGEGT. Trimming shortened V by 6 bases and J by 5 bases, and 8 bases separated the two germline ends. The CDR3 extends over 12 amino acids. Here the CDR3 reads CASSGRHNEQFF. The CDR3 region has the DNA TGTGCCAGCAGCGGCCGGCACAATGAGCAGTTCTTC.